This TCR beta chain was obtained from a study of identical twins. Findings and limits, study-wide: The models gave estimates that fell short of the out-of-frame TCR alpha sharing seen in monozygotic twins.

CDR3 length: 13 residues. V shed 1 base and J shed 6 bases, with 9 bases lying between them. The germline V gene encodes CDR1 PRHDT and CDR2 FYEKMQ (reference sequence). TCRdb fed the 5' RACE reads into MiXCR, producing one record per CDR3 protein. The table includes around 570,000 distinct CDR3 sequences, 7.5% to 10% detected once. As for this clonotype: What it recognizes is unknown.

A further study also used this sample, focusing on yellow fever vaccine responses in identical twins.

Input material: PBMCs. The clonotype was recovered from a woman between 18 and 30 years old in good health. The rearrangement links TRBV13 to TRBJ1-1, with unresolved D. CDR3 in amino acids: CASSLVHGPEAFF. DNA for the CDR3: TGTGCCAGCAGCTTAGTTCACGGGCCTGAAGCTTTCTTT. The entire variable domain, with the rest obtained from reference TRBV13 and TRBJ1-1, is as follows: AAGVIQSPRHLIKEKRETATLKCYPIPRHDTVYWYQQGPGQDPQFLISFYEKMQSDKGSIPDRFSAQQFSDYHSELNMSSLELGDSALYFCASSLVHGPEAFFGQGTRLTVV.